The 27 T cell receptor beta chains given below trace back to one sample, sequenced in a study of post-analysis software for immune sequencing data (dated by TCRdb to the mid-2010s). These receptors' targets are unknown. Library creation used PCR. Sequencing used an Illumina HiSeq 2500. To reduce PCR and sequencing biases, unique molecular identifiers were built into the TCR beta cDNA libraries. The public reads were reprocessed in TCRdb via fastp at Q25 and MiXCR, keeping in-frame beta chains. Every entry covers one CDR3 protein and lists the most common genes and DNA from its rows. A total of about 260,000 distinct CDR3 sequences appear in this sample, 36% of them only once. The top ten hold 4% to 5.5% of the sample. General conclusions and limits of the study: Patients showed significantly higher frequencies than controls for a handful of TRBV segments, among them TRBV5-6, TRBV5-1 and TRBV20-1.

The sample taken for sequencing was blood. All receptors derive from a girl aged 10-17 years with multiple sclerosis.

On this clonotype itself: Mismatch with germline at one junction end may stem from a read error. This chain connects TRBV12-3 or TRBV12-4 to TRBJ1-5; a possible D gene is TRBD1 (5 bases). The CDR3 runs to 15 residues. This CDR3 is CASSVRDSSNQPRHF. CDR3 in DNA: TGTGCCAGCAGTGTAAGAGACAGCAGCAATCAGCCCCGGCATTTT.

Concerning this clonotype itself: This may be a read error: a much more frequent sequence differs by one nucleotide. The chain links TRBV5-4 to TRBJ2-3; 8 bases line up with TRBD2. V dropped 3 bases and J dropped 5; count of bases not matched to a gene: 11. The CDR3 covers 16 residues. Germline V lookup: CDR1 SGHNT, CDR2 YYREEE (reference sequence). DNA for the CDR3: TGTGCCAGCAGCTCGGGACTAGTGGGAGCCGGAGATACGCAGTATTTT. This encodes CASSSGLVGAGDTQYF.

The chain joins TRBV9 to TRBJ1-5; 7 bases fit TRBD1. The germline V gene has CDR1 SGDLS and CDR2 YYNGEE. Losses at the gene ends were 4 bases for V and 0 bases for J; bases not matched to a gene: 4. There are 15 residues in the CDR3. CDR3 loop: CASSPGGSSNQPQHF. The CDR3 nucleotides read TGTGCCAGCAGCCCAGGGGGGTCTAGCAATCAGCCCCAGCATTTT.

The table lists this clonotype with a few counts. The J gene is TRBJ2-5, the V gene TRBV29-1; 7 bases fit TRBD2. V trimming: 3 bases; J trimming: 1 base; junction bases outside the gene matches: 5. The CDR3 runs to 14 residues. Germline V gene lookup returns CDR1 SQVTM and CDR2 ANQGSEA. The CDR3 coding sequence is TGCAGCGTTGACCTGTTAGCGGGCCAAGAGACCCAGTACTTC. This gives the protein CSVDLLAGQETQYF.

This clonotype has a count of ten or more. The rearrangement joins TRBV5-1 to TRBJ1-2, with D unclear. The ends were cut back, 4 bases at V and 7 bases at J, with 14 bases in the middle. Germline values: CDR1 SGHRS, CDR2 YFSETQ. The CDR3 is made up of 13 amino acids. CDR3 amino acids: CASSPGEGSGYTF. Here the CDR3 DNA reads TGCGCCAGCAGCCCCGGCGAGGGCTCTGGCTACACCTTC.

This clonotype has ten or more counts. This chain joins TRBV7-9 and TRBJ1-2; no clear D gene. Germline V gene data show CDR1 as SEHNR and CDR2 as FQNEAQ (reference sequence). The CDR3 covers 13 residues. Trimming removed 5 bases at V and 2 bases at J, with 9 bases between. The CDR3 reads CASSPVTNYGYTF. Written as DNA, the CDR3 is TGTGCCAGCAGCCCCGTAACAAACTATGGCTACACCTTC. The whole variable domain, filled in from reference TRBV7-9 and TRBJ1-2, reads DTGVSQNPRHKITKRGQNVTFRCDPISEHNRLYWYRQTLGQGPEFLTYFQNEAQLEKSRLLSDRFSAERPKGSFSTLEIQRTEQGDSAMYLCASSPVTNYGYTFGSGTRLTVV.

This chain connects TRBV20-1 to TRBJ2-7; tentative D call: TRBD1 (6 bases). This CDR3 contains 17 residues. The V and J ends lost 3 bases and 2 bases respectively, with 23 bases between them. Germline V gene data show CDR1 as DFQATT and CDR2 as SNEGSKA (reference sequence). The CDR3 DNA sequence: TGCAGTGCTAGTGCACCGAATACAGGGAGCGACCCCTACGAGCAGTACTTC. Translated, it gives CSASAPNTGSDPYEQYF.

This clonotype was counted at least ten times. The V and J genes are TRBV28 and TRBJ2-4, with a weak D call TRBD1 (6 bases). CDR3 length equals 16 residues. Germline V gene sequence: CDR1 MDHEN, CDR2 SYDVKM. V was cut by 6 bases and J by 0 bases, with 15 bases left in between. The CDR3 here is CASRPTGILAKNIQYF. For the CDR3, the DNA is TGTGCCAGCAGGCCCACAGGGATCCTAGCCAAAAACATTCAGTACTTC.

At least ten counts were recorded for this clonotype. The genes are TRBV5-1 and TRBJ2-5, with TRBD2 matching 11 bases. The CDR3 is 14 residues long. Germline V gene lookup returns CDR1 SGHRS and CDR2 YFSETQ. The V and J ends lost 4 bases and 3 bases, in that order; junction bases with no gene match: 2. The CDR3 bases are TGCGCCAGCAGCGGGACTAGCGGTGAAGAGACCCAGTACTTC. Its translation: CASSGTSGEETQYF.

This clonotype was seen only a few times. The chain joins TRBV5-1 to TRBJ2-5; 12 positions match TRBD2. Germline CDR1 is SGHRS and CDR2 is YFSETQ. The CDR3 runs to 16 residues. Germline trimming cut 4 bases from V and 1 base from J; bases unmatched to any gene: 5. The CDR3, as DNA: TGCGCCAGCAGCCAGACTAGCGGGGGACCCCAAGAGACCCAGTACTTC. Protein: CASSQTSGGPQETQYF. Combining the CDR3 with reference TRBV5-1 and TRBJ2-5 gives the whole variable domain KAGVTQTPRYLIKTRGQQVTLSCSPISGHRSVSWYQQTPGQGLQFLFEYFSETQRNKGNFPGRFSGRQFSNSRSEMNVSTLELGDSALYLCASSQTSGGPQETQYFGPGTRLLVL.

V gene TRBV27 combines with J gene TRBJ1-6; no firm D call. V shed 6 bases and J shed 5 bases, with 11 bases lying between them. The CDR3 runs to 14 residues. Germline loops: CDR1 MNHEY, CDR2 SMNVEV (reference sequence). CDR3 amino acids: CASRTHRDNSPLHF. The CDR3 nucleotides read TGTGCCAGCAGGACACACAGAGATAATTCACCCCTCCACTTT.

The chain couples TRBV12-3 or TRBV12-4 to TRBJ1-4; the D gene is possibly TRBD1 (6 bases). The V end was cut by 6 bases, the J end by 7 bases, with 15 bases between. This CDR3 region has 14 residues. The CDR3 bases are TGTGCCAGCAGACGAACAGGGCGGGCTGAAAAACTGTTTTTT. As protein: CASRRTGRAEKLFF.

The chain uses TRBV5-1 and TRBJ2-1, with D maybe TRBD2 (5 bases). CDR1 is SGHRS and CDR2 is YFSETQ in the germline V gene. The V and J ends lost 4 bases and 13 bases respectively, with 27 bases between them. The CDR3 consists of 16 residues. The CDR3 DNA follows: TGCGCCAGCAGCCTAAACACACTAGGAACTCAAGAGACCCAGTTCTTC. Its protein product is CASSLNTLGTQETQFF.

The chain employs TRBV5-1 and TRBJ2-1, with 9 bases fitting TRBD2. The CDR3 is 17 residues long. In germline, CDR1 is SGHRS, CDR2 YFSETQ. V gave up 4 bases and J gave up 2 bases; unmatched junction bases: 10. The CDR3 coding sequence is TGCGCCAGCAGCCCTCTTATCCTAGCGGGGACCTACAATGAGCAGTTCTTC. Residues: CASSPLILAGTYNEQFF.

In DNA, the CDR3 is TGTGCCATCAGTGAATCTGAGGAAAACATTCAGTACTTC. Translation gives CAISESEENIQYF. The chain uses TRBV10-3 and TRBJ2-4; D is uncertain. The V end was cut by 3 bases, the J end by 5 bases, with 8 bases between. Germline assignment: CDR1 ENHRY and CDR2 SYGVKD. The CDR3 is 13 amino acids.

Many counts were recorded for this clonotype. The chain is built from TRBV6-5 and TRBJ1-5, with 7 bases that match TRBD1. The J segment lost 0 bases and the V segment lost 5 bases, leaving 4 bases of the junction unmatched. Per germline, CDR1 MNHEY and CDR2 SVGAGI. There are 15 residues in the CDR3. As DNA, the CDR3 is TGTGCCAGCAGTACACAGGGGTTTAGCAATCAGCCCCAGCATTTT. It translates to CASSTQGFSNQPQHF.

The gene calls are TRBV6-1 and TRBJ1-3; 8 bases agree with TRBD1. Trimming took 6 bases from V and 0 from J; bases not matched to a gene: 7. The CDR3 is 16 amino acids. The germline V gene has CDR1 MNHNS and CDR2 SASEGT. The CDR3 coding sequence is TGTGCCAGCAGCGCGGGACAGGTCGCCTCTGGAAACACCATATATTTT. Translation: CASSAGQVASGNTIYF.

This clonotype was recorded at least ten times. The V gene is TRBV28, the J gene TRBJ1-2, with a weak D call TRBD1 (6 bases). The CDR3 extends over 13 amino acids. With 7 bases removed from V and 7 bases from J, the gap between germline ends came to 16 bases. Germline V CDR1 and CDR2: MDHEN, SYDVKM. Here the CDR3 reads CASTTAGAGGYTF. The CDR3 region has the DNA TGTGCCAGCACCACAGCGGGGGCAGGTGGCTACACCTTC.

This clonotype was observed many times. The rearrangement links TRBV10-3 to TRBJ1-6, with a weak D call TRBD1 (5 bases). Germline lookup yields CDR1 ENHRY and CDR2 SYGVKD. Trimming took off 2 bases at V and 6 bases at J, with 14 bases between the two ends. This CDR3 region has 16 residues. CDR3 protein: CAISERGDVSNSPLHF. The CDR3 bases are TGTGCCATCAGTGAGCGGGGGGACGTTAGTAATTCACCCCTCCACTTT.

This clonotype was seen a handful of times. The rearrangement uses TRBV12-3 or TRBV12-4 and TRBJ2-1; perhaps TRBD2 as D (6 bases). Deletions cut 3 bases from V and 8 bases from J, with 11 bases between. This CDR3 spans 13 amino acids. CDR3 nucleotide sequence: TGTGCCAGCAGTTTCGAGACTAGATATGAGCAGTTCTTC. Translated, it gives CASSFETRYEQFF.

The rearrangement uses TRBV15 and TRBJ2-3; D might be TRBD1 (6 bases). The V and J ends lost 1 base and 6 bases respectively, with 11 bases between them. This CDR3 has 14 amino acids. Germline CDR1 LNHNV, CDR2 YYDKDF (reference sequence). In DNA form, the CDR3 reads TGTGCCACCAGCAGAGGCACAGGGCGGGATACGCAGTATTTT. Translating it yields CATSRGTGRDTQYF.

As regards this clonotype: A much bigger clone sits one base away, suggesting this may be a read error. The chain couples TRBV20-1 to TRBJ2-5, with 7 nucleotides matching TRBD2. The CDR3 is made up of 15 amino acids. Unmatched junction bases numbered 13, after V lost 6 bases and J lost 3 bases. From germline, CDR1 is DFQATT and CDR2 SNEGSKA (reference sequence). As DNA, the CDR3 is TGCAGTGCCCTCCCAGGGACTAACGGAGAAGAGACCCAGTACTTC. It is translated as CSALPGTNGEETQYF.

With respect to this clonotype: A read error is possible here, since a much larger clone lies one base away. The gene calls are TRBV4-1 and TRBJ2-3, with 11 bases identical to TRBD2. V lost 1 base, J lost 4 bases, and 7 bases stayed unmatched. This CDR3 has 17 residues. Germline V lookup: CDR1 MGHRA, CDR2 YSYEKL. CDR3 residues: CASSQVGLAGGADTQYF. Here the CDR3 DNA reads TGCGCCAGCAGCCAAGTGGGCCTAGCGGGGGGCGCAGATACGCAGTATTTT.

The V and J genes are TRBV6-5 and TRBJ1-1; the match to TRBD1 covers 9 bases. CDR1 and CDR2 (germline): MNHEY, SVGAGI. V lost 0 bases, J lost 4 bases, and 6 bases stayed unmatched. The CDR3 runs to 16 residues. This CDR3 is CASSYSTGGRCTEAFF. The CDR3 nucleotides read TGTGCCAGCAGTTACTCGACAGGGGGGCGGTGCACTGAAGCTTTCTTT.

In its sample, this clonotype was seen many times. The chain is built from TRBV3-1 and TRBJ2-1; D is unresolved. Germline V lookup: CDR1 LGHDT, CDR2 YNNKEL (reference sequence). V was shortened by 1 base and J by 0 bases, with 7 bases between the two germline ends. CDR3 length: 15 amino acids. CDR3 in amino acids: CASSQVASSYNEQFF. CDR3 nucleotides: TGTGCCAGCAGCCAAGTCGCGAGCTCCTACAATGAGCAGTTCTTC.

This clonotype was counted a few times. The CDR3 protein is CASSGGQEAQYF. The DNA of the CDR3 is TGTGCCAGCTCAGGAGGGCAGGAGGCCCAGTACTTC. This sequence joins TRBV18 and TRBJ2-7, with a possible D match to TRBD2 (6 bases). Trimming took 5 bases from V and 10 from J, leaving 15 bases between them. Germline CDR1 reads KGHSH; CDR2 reads LQKENI. This CDR3 region has 12 residues.

The CDR3 is CASSQDGAYEQYF. CDR3 in DNA: TGTGCCAGCAGCCAAGATGGAGCTTACGAGCAGTACTTC. This chain links TRBV3-1 with TRBJ2-7, with D uncertain. This CDR3 has 13 amino acids. Looked up from germline, CDR1 is LGHDT and CDR2 is YNNKEL (reference sequence). V gave up 0 bases and J gave up 4 bases, with 7 bases separating them.